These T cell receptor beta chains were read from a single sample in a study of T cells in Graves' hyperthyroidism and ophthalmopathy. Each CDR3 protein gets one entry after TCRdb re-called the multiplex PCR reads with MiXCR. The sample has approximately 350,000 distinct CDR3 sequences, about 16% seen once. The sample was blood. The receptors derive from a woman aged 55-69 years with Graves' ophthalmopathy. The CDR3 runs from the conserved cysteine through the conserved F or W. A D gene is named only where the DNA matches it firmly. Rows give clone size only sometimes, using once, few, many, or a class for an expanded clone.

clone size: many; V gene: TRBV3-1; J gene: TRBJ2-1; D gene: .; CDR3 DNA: TGTGCCAGCAGCCAAACCCCTAGTGAGCAGTTCTTC; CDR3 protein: CASSQTPSEQFF
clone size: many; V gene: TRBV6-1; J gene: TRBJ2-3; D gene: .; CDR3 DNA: TGTGCCAGCAGTGTTGTGAGCGGGAGCACAGATACGCAGTATTTT; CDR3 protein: CASSVVSGSTDTQYF
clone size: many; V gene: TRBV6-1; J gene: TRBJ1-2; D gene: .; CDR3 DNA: TGTGCCAGCAGTGGTTCCATTATCTATGGCTACACCTTC; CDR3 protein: CASSGSIIYGYTF
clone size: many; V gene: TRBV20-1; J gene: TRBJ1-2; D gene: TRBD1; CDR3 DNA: TGCAGTGCTAGAGAGCCGTACGGACAGGTCGCATATGGCTACACCTTC; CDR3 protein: CSAREPYGQVAYGYTF
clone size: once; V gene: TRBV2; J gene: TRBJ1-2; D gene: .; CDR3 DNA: TGTGCCAGCAGTGAAGCGAGCGGCCTCCAGTACTCTGGCTACACCTTC; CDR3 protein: CASSEASGLQYSGYTF
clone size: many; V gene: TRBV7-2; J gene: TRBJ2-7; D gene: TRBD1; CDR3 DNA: TGTGCCAGCAGCTGGGACAGAAGCTACGAGCAGTACTTC; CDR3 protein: CASSWDRSYEQYF
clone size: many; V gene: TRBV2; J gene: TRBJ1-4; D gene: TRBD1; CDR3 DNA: TGTGCCAGCAGGACAGGGGAGAGGGAAAGACTGTTTTTT; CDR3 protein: CASRTGERERLFF
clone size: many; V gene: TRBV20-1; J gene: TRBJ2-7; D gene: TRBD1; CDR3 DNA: TGCAGTGCTACTACAACGGACAGGGCCCCCTACGAGCAGTACTTC; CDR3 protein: CSATTTDRAPYEQYF
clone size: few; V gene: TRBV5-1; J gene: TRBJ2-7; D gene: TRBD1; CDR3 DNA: TGCGCCAGCAGCTTCAACAGGGGAGAGGCAGCCGAGCAGTACTTC; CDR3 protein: CASSFNRGEAAEQYF
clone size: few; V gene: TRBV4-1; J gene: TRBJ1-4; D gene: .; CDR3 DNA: TGCGCCAGCAGCTCCACCTCCAGATGGAATGAAAAACTGTTTTTT; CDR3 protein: CASSSTSRWNEKLFF
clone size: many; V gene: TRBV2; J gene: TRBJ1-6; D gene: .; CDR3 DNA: TGTGCCAGCAGTGAAGGTCAGGGGAATTCACCCCTCCACTTT; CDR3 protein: CASSEGQGNSPLHF
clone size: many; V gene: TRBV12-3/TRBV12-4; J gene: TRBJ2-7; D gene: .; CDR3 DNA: TGTGCCGGAACAAAGGGACGGATACACTACGAGCAGTACTTC; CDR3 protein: CAGTKGRIHYEQYF
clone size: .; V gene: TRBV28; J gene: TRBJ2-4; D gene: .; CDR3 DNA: TGTGCCACCACGGTGGAAAACATTCAGTACTTC; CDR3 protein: CATTVENIQYF
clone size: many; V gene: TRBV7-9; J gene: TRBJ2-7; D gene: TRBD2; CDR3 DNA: TGTGCCAGCAGCTTAGTGGCTAGCGGCTACGAGCAGTACTTC; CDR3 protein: CASSLVASGYEQYF
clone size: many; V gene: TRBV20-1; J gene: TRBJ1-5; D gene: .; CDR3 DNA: TGCAGTGCTAGAGAGACATTGGATCAGCCCCAGCATTTT; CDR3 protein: CSARETLDQPQHF
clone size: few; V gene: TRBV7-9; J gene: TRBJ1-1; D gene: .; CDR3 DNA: TGTGCCAGCAGCCGCACAGGCGTTTCTTTCTTT; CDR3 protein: CASSRTGVSFF
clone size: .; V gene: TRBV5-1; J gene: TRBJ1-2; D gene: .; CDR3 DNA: TGTGCCAGCAGCTTTACTAATTCGTTGGGCTACACCTTC; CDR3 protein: CASSFTNSLGYTF
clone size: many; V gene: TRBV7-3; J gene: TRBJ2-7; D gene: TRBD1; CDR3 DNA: TGTGCCAGCAGCTCCGGACAGGGGGAAGAGCAGTACTTC; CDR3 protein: CASSSGQGEEQYF
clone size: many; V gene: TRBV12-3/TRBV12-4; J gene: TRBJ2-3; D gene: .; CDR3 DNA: TGTGCCAGCAGTCGCCTGGGGGCAAGGGGCAATGGCGCGCAGTATTTT; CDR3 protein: CASSRLGARGNGAQYF
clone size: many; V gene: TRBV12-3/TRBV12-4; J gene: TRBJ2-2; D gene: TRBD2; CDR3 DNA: TGTGCCAGCAACCTGGGACTAGCGGCGAACACCGGGGAGCTGTTTTTT; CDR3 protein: CASNLGLAANTGELFF
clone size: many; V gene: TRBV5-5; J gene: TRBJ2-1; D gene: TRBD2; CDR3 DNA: TGTGCCAGCAGCTTGGCCGCGCGGGAGGACGGTAATGAGCAGTTCTTC; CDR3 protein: CASSLAAREDGNEQFF
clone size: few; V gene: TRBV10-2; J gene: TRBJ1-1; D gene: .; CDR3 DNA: TGCGCCAGCAGTGAGTCGTTATGGGACGGTGAAGCTTTCTTT; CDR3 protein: CASSESLWDGEAFF
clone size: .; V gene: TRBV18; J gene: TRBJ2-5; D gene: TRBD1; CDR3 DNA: TGTGCCAGCTCACCACAGGACAGGGTAGAGACCCAGTACTTC; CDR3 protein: CASSPQDRVETQYF
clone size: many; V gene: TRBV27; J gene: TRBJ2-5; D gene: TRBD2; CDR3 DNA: TGTGCCAGCAGTCATGGACTAGCGGGAGAAGAGACCCAGTACTTC; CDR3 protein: CASSHGLAGEETQYF
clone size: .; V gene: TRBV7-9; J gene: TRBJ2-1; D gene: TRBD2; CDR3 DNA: TGTGCCAGCAGGCCCGACAGCGGGAGGGATTACAATGAGCAGTTCTTC; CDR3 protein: CASRPDSGRDYNEQFF
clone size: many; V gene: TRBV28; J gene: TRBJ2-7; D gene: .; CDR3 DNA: TGTGCCAGCAGTTTCCAGTACCGCACGAGCTCCTACGAGCAGTACTTC; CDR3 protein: CASSFQYRTSSYEQYF
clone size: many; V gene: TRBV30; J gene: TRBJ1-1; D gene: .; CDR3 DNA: TGTGCCTGTACGCGAGGTCCCACTGAAGCTTTCTTT; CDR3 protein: CACTRGPTEAFF
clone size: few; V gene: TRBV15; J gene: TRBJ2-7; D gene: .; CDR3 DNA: TGTGCCACCAGCAGACCTCGAGCCGAGCAGTACTTC; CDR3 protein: CATSRPRAEQYF
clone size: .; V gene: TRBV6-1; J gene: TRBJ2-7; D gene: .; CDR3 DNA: TGTGCCAGCAGTCTCAACCCCATCTCCTACGAGCAGTACTTC; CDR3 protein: CASSLNPISYEQYF
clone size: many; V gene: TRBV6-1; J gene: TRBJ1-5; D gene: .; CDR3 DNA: TGTGCCAGCAGCGTGGACCGGGGGAATCAGCCCCAGCATTTT; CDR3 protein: CASSVDRGNQPQHF
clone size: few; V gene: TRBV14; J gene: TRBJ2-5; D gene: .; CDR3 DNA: TGTGCCAGCAGCCAAGATCCCCAGGGGACCCAGTACTTC; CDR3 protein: CASSQDPQGTQYF
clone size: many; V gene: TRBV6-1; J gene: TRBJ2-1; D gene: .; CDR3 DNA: TGTGCCAGCAGTTATAGGGTAGGAATTGGCGAGCAGTTCTTC; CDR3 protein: CASSYRVGIGEQFF
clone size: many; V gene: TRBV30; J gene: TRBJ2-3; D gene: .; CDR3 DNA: TGTGCCTGGAGTGTAGGAGCAGAGGGAGCAGATACGCAGTATTTT; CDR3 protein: CAWSVGAEGADTQYF
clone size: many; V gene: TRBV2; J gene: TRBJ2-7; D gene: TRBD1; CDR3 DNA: TGTGCCAGCAGTGAATTGGGGACAGGGTCCTACGAGCAGTACTTC; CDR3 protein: CASSELGTGSYEQYF
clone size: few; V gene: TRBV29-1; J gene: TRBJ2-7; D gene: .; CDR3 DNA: TGCAGCGTTGAAGATGAGGGCGGGGCTAGCTACGAGCAGTACTTC; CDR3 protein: CSVEDEGGASYEQYF
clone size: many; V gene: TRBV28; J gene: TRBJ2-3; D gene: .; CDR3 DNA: TGTGCCAGCATTTCAACGCGGGACCGGACAGATACGCAGTATTTT; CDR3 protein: CASISTRDRTDTQYF
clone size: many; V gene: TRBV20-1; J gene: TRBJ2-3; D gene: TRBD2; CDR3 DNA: TGCAGTGCCGGGGGGATAGCGGGAGGGCCGAGGGCAGATACGCAGTATTTT; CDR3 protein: CSAGGIAGGPRADTQYF
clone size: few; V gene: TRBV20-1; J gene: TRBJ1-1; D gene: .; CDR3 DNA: TGCAGTGCCGACCCCCGGGGTCGGGAAGAAGCTTTCTTT; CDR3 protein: CSADPRGREEAFF
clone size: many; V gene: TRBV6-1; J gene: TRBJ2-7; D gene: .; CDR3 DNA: TGTGCCAGCACCCGGACGGTAGATCCTTACGAGCAGTACTTC; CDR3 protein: CASTRTVDPYEQYF
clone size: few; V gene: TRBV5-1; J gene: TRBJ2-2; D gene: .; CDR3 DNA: TGCGCCAGCAGCTTCGAGGTTAACACCGGGGAGCTGTTTTTT; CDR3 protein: CASSFEVNTGELFF
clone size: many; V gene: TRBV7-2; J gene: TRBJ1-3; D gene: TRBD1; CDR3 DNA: TGTGCCAGCAGCTCCAGGGACAGGGGGAATGGAAACACCATATATTTT; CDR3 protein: CASSSRDRGNGNTIYF
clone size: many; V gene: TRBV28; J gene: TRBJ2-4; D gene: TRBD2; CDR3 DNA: TGTGCCAGCAGTTCCCCGGGACTAGCGGGGCTTGTTGCCAAAAACATTCAGTACTTC; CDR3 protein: CASSSPGLAGLVAKNIQYF
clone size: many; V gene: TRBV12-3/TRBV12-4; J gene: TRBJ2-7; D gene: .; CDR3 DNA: TGTGCCAGCAGCCACCAAACCCGCGAGCAGTACTTC; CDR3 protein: CASSHQTREQYF
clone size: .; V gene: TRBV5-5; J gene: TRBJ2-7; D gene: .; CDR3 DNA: TGTGCCAGCAGTTTTAGGGGCACCTCATACGAGCAGTACTTC; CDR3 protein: CASSFRGTSYEQYF
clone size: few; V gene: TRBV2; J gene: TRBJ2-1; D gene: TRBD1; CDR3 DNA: TGTGCCAGCAGCAAAATGACAGGGGGCGGGTGGGATGAGCAGTTCTTC; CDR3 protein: CASSKMTGGGWDEQFF
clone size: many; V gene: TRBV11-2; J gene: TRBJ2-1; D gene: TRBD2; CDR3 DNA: TGTGCCAGCAGCTTAGTCGGGGGGGCGATCACGGGAGGAAATGAGCAGTTCTTC; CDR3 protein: CASSLVGGAITGGNEQFF
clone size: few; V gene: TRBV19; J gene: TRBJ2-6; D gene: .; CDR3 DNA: TGTGCCAGTAGAATGTTACGGGCCTCCGGGGCCAACGTCCTGACTTTC; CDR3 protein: CASRMLRASGANVLTF
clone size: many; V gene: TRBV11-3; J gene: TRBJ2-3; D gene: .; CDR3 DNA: TGTGCCAGCAGCGCGACGTACGGTGGAACGGCAGATACGCAGTATTTT; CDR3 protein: CASSATYGGTADTQYF
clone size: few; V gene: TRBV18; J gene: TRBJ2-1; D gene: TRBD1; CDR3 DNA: TGTGCCAGCTCACCCCTACCGGACAGGGTGAATGAGCAGTTCTTC; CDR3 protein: CASSPLPDRVNEQFF
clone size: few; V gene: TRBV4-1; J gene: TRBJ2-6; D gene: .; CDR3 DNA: TGCGCCAGCAGCCAAGGGCTATGGTCTGGGGCCAACGTCCTGACTTTC; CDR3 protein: CASSQGLWSGANVLTF
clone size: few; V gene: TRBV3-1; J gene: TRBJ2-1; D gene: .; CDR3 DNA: TGTGCCAGCAGCCAACAGTGGTCCTCCTACAATGAGCAGTTCTTC; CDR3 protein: CASSQQWSSYNEQFF
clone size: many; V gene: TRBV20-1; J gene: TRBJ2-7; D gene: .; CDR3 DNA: TGCAGTGCTAGAGTTAGAACAGCCTACTCCTACGAGCAGTACTTC; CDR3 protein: CSARVRTAYSYEQYF
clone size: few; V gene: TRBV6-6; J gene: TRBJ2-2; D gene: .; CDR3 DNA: TGTGCCAGCAGTTACTTTATCGGGGCAGGGGATTTGACCGGGGAGCTGTTTTTT; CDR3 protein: CASSYFIGAGDLTGELFF
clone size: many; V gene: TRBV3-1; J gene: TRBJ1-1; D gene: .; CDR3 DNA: TGTGCCAGCAGCCAATCCCGTTGGCACCTCGGGGCTTTCTTT; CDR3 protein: CASSQSRWHLGAFF
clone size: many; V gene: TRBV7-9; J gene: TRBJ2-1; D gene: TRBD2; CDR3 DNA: TGTGCCAGCAGCCCACGTGGACTAGCGGGTCAAAGCTCCTACAATGAGCAGTTCTTC; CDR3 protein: CASSPRGLAGQSSYNEQFF
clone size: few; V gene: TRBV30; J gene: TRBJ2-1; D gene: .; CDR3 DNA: TGTGCCTATAAGGGCGGGAACTCCTACAATGAGCAGTTCTTC; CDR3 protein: CAYKGGNSYNEQFF
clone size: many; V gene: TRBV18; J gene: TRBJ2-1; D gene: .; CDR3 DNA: TGTGCCAGCTCACCATCGCAGGGTCGGTCCTACAATGAGCAGTTCTTC; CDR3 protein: CASSPSQGRSYNEQFF
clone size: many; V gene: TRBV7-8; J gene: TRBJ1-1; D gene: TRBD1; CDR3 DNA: TGTGCCAGCAGCTTGAGGACAGGGTCAAAGACTGAAGCTTTCTTT; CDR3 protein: CASSLRTGSKTEAFF
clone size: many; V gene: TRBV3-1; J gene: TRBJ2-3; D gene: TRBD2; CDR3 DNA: TGTGCCAGCAGCCAGCAACTAGCGGGAGTGGCAGATACGCAGTATTTT; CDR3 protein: CASSQQLAGVADTQYF